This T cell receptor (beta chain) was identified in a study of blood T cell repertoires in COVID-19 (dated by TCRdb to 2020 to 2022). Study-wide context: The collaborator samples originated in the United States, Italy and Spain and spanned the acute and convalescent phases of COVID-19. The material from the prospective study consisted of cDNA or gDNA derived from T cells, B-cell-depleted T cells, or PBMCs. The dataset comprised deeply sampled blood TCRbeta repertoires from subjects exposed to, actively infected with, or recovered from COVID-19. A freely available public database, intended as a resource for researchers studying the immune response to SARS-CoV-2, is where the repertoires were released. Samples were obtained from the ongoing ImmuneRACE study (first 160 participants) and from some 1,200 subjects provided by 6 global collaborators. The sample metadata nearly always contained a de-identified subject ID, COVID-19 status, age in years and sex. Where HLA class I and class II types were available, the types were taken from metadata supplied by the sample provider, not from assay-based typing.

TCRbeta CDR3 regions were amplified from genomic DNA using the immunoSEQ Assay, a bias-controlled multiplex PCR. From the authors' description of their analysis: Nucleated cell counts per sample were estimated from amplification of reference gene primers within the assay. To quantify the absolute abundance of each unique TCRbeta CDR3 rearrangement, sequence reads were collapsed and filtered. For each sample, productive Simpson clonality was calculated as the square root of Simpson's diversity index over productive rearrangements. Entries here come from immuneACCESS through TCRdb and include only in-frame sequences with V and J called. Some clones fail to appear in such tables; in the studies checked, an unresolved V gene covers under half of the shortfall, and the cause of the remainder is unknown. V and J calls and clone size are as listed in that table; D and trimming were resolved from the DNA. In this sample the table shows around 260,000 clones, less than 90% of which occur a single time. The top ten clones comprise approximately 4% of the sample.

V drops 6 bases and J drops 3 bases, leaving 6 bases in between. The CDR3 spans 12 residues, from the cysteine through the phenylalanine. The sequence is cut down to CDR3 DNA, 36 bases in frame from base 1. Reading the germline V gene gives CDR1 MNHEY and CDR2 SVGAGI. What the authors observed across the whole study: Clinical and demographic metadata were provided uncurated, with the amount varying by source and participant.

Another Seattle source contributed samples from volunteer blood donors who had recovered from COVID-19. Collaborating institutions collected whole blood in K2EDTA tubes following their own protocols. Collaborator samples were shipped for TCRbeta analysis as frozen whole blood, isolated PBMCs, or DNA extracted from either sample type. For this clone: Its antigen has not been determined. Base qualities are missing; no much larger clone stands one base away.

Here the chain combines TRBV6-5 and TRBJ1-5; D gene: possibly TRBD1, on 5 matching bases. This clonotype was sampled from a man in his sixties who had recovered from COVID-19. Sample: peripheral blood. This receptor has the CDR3 CASRGPNQPQHF. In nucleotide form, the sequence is TGTGCCAGCAGGGGGCCCAATCAGCCCCAGCATTTT.